This TCR beta chain was sequenced during a study of response to subunit inactivated influenza vaccine (dated by TCRdb to the late 2010s). Concerning the study at large: Deep quantitative T cell receptor repertoire profiling was used in the study to track responses to a trivalent subunit inactivated influenza vaccine. General findings and caveats noted by the study authors: The authors proposed that each seasonal influenza vaccination may bring in only a limited number of new T cells.

As regards this clonotype: Its antigen has not been determined. Nothing much larger sits one base from this clone, and base qualities are not available.

As encoded in the germline V gene, CDR1 is SGHNT while CDR2 is YENEEA. The germline ends are 11 bases apart after V is trimmed by 4 bases and J by 10 bases. The CDR3 holds 12 amino acids from the cysteine to the phenylalanine. Of all the DNA, just the CDR3 is kept, 36 bases in frame from base 1. Library preparation was by RT-PCR. The sequencing machine was an Illumina HiSeq 2500. Using fastp trimming at Q25 and MiXCR clonotype assembly, TCRdb reanalyzed the public sequencing data and kept in-frame beta chains. All rows with the same CDR3 protein become a single entry with the most common DNA and genes. This sample is represented by about 570,000 distinct CDR3 sequences; 11% of them were singletons. 11% of the sample is in the top ten clones. This sample also belongs to another study, concerning T cells expressing NK-cell markers. The second study also describes: The TCR beta cDNA libraries were made using 5'RACE template switching, a step that added both a universal primer site and unique molecular identifiers. Under 10 donors provided sorted CD3+CD56+NKG2C+, CD3+CD56+NKG2C- and CD3+CD56-NKG2C+ T-cell subsets, whose TCR beta-chain repertoires were profiled. Most of the eight sequenced donors were HCMV-seropositive and one was HCMV-seronegative. To restrict sorting to alphabetaTCR-expressing T cells, an anti-gammadeltaTCR antibody was added in several experiments. In several donors, the dominant CD3+CD56+NKG2C+ clonotypes were found to rank among the top 10 CD8+ clonotypes and to make up 1.0-7.0% of CD8+ T cells. Those dominant clonotypes were again the most abundant among CD3+CD56-NKG2C+ cells in a few donors, at about 28.3-60.1%. It remained unclear whether the expanded NKG2C-expressing T cell clones were specific for HCMV antigens. Randomly selected healthy volunteers, three men and five women, were used as the eight sequenced donors. HCMV-specific IgG was detected in serum with a commercial ELISA kit to determine HCMV serostatus. Peripheral blood mononuclear cells were isolated from blood by Ficoll density gradient centrifugation. For six donors, bulk peripheral blood T-cell repertoires were additionally sequenced from unsorted PBMC. Synthesis of cDNA was primed from the TCR beta constant segment and was followed by two consecutive PCR amplification steps. The libraries were sequenced on Illumina HiSeq 2000/2500, MiSeq or NextSeq, producing 2 x 150 bp reads. Reads were demultiplexed and grouped by UMI with MIGEC, and clonotypes were assembled and quantified with MiTCR. To exclude erroneous sequences, only TCR cDNA sequences supported by at least two reads were retained. The tcR package was used for downstream repertoire analysis, with clonotypes matched between fractions based on CDR3 nucleotide sequence plus V segment. Antigen specificity was annotated against VDJdb with VDJmatch, allowing one amino acid substitution in CDR3.

Recombination linked TRBV11-3 to TRBJ2-1, with the D assignment possibly TRBD1 or TRBD2, given 5 matching bases for each. The sample here was PBMCs from blood, taken on the day of vaccination. The TCR was taken from a man aged 50-60 years who received an inactivated influenza vaccine. Donor details come from another sample of the same person, matched by shared clones. The DNA sequence reads TGTGCCAGCAGCTACCGGGACGAGGAGCAGTTCTTC. This yields the protein CASSYRDEEQFF.